The 20 T cell receptor beta chains given below trace back to one sample, sequenced in a study of identical twins. TCRdb re-analysed the 5' RACE reads in MiXCR, keeping a single row per CDR3 protein. This repertoire shows approximately 240,000 distinct CDR3 sequences, over 12% found once; its top ten account for around 9.5%. The sequenced sample was memory (CD45RO+) T cells sorted from blood. These receptors all stem from a woman between 18 and 30 years old in good health.

The chain has TRBV25-1 and TRBJ1-1; D is ambiguous. This CDR3 is 15 amino acids long. CDR1 is MGHDK, CDR2 SYGVNS, per germline. The V end lost 1 base, the J end lost 1 base, and 10 bases lay between the germline ends. The CDR3 DNA is TGTGCCAGCAGTGAATCTGGCAGGAGGAACACTGAAGCTTTCTTT. Protein: CASSESGRRNTEAFF. Full variable domain (remainder filled in from reference TRBV25-1 and TRBJ1-1): EADIYQTPRYLVIGTGKKITLECSQTMGHDKMYWYQQDPGMELHLIHYSYGVNSTEKGDLSSESTVSRIRTEHFPLTLESARPSHTSQYLCASSESGRRNTEAFFGQGTRLTVV.

The V gene is TRBV7-2, the J gene TRBJ2-7; TRBD2 aligns across 9 bases. V shed 5 bases, J shed 5 bases, and the junction held 4 bases outside the gene matches. The CDR3 runs 13 residues. Germline loops: CDR1 SGHTA, CDR2 FQGNSA. The CDR3 nucleotides are TGTGCCAGCAGCACGCGGGGGGGCGACGAGCAGTACTTC. This gives the protein CASSTRGGDEQYF.

The rearrangement links TRBV25-1 to TRBJ2-3; either TRBD1 or TRBD2 may supply D (5 bases each). Germline lookup yields CDR1 MGHDK and CDR2 SYGVNS. There are 15 residues in the CDR3. Trimming pared 4 bases from V and 1 base from J, leaving 12 bases between. In DNA form, the CDR3 reads TGTGCCAGCAGTGGGGGGTCGTGGGGCACAGATACGCAGTATTTT. Translating gives CASSGGSWGTDTQYF.

There are many counts of this clonotype. The chain is built from TRBV11-2 and TRBJ2-6; 13 bases match TRBD2. The V segment lost 5 bases and the J segment 2 bases; nucleotides outside the gene matches: 6. The CDR3 runs to 18 residues. Germline lookup yields CDR1 SGHAT and CDR2 FQNNGV. CDR3 sequence (DNA): TGTGCCAGCAGCCTAGGACTAGCGGGAGCTGCTGGGGCCAACGTCCTGACTTTC. Encoded protein: CASSLGLAGAAGANVLTF.

This chain connects TRBV9 to TRBJ2-5; tentative D call: TRBD1 (6 bases). CDR3 length: 17 residues. CDR1 is SGDLS, CDR2 YYNGEE, per germline. Trimming took off 4 bases at V and 4 bases at J, with 23 bases between the two ends. The CDR3 DNA reads TGTGCCAGCAGCCGCGGAGCGATCCAGGGGTTCGGAGAGACCCAGTACTTC. It encodes CASSRGAIQGFGETQYF.

This clonotype was observed a few times. This rearrangement joins TRBV6-2 or TRBV6-3 to TRBJ2-1, with D unresolved. Trimming left V 2 bases short and J 9 bases short, with 17 bases between. Germline CDR1 is MNHEY and CDR2 is SVGEGT. This CDR3 comprises 15 residues. The CDR3 DNA follows: TGTGCCAGCAGTTACGGAGCCCCCTCGATTGGTGAGCAGTTCTTC. Translating it yields CASSYGAPSIGEQFF.

The sample holds many counts of this clonotype. This rearrangement joins TRBV5-1 to TRBJ2-7; TRBD2 aligns across 11 bases. There are 17 residues in the CDR3. After removal of 0 bases from V and 2 bases from J, the junction contained 7 bases not matched to a gene. Germline V lookup: CDR1 SGHRS, CDR2 YFSETQ. For the CDR3, the DNA is TGCGCCAGCAGCTTGGATGGGACTAGCGGTTTTCCCTACGAGCAGTACTTC. Residues: CASSLDGTSGFPYEQYF.

The table lists this clonotype with a few counts. J is TRBJ2-3 and V is TRBV5-1, with D perhaps TRBD1 or TRBD2 (5 bases each). Germline CDR1 is SGHRS and CDR2 is YFSETQ. Trimming left V 4 bases short and J 0 bases short, with 12 bases between. The CDR3 runs to 15 residues. The CDR3 sequence is CASSRGGFSTDTQYF. CDR3 nucleotides: TGCGCCAGCAGCCGGGGCGGCTTCAGCACAGATACGCAGTATTTT.

The chain recombines TRBV6-4 with TRBJ2-5; D gene unclear. Trimming removed 2 bases at V and 2 bases at J, with 9 bases between. There are 14 residues in the CDR3. CDR1 is MRHNA and CDR2 is SNTAGT in the germline V gene. CDR3 sequence reads: CASSDSRHQETQYF. CDR3 nucleotides: TGTGCCAGCAGTGACAGTAGACATCAAGAGACCCAGTACTTC.

The chain uses TRBV19 and TRBJ2-1; no clear D gene. The germline V gene encodes CDR1 LNHDA and CDR2 SQIVND (reference sequence). The V end was cut by 7 bases, the J end by 0 bases, with 10 bases between. This CDR3 has 14 residues. CDR3 protein: CASTPGSSYNEQFF. The CDR3 DNA follows: TGTGCCAGTACTCCCGGATCCTCCTACAATGAGCAGTTCTTC.

The J gene is TRBJ1-5, the V gene TRBV29-1; D may be TRBD1 (5 bases). Trimming pared 8 bases from V and 3 bases from J, leaving 11 bases between. CDR1 is SQVTM, CDR2 ANQGSEA, per germline. The CDR3 contains 12 residues. The CDR3 bases are TGCAGCTGGGACGACTACAATCAGCCCCAGCATTTT. The encoded protein is CSWDDYNQPQHF.

The chain joins TRBV6-2 or TRBV6-3 to TRBJ2-7; maybe TRBD2 (6 bases). From germline, CDR1 is MNHEY and CDR2 SVGEGT. Trimming pared 2 bases from V and 9 bases from J, leaving 11 bases between. The CDR3 runs to 12 residues. The CDR3 loop is CASSYVGTGQYF. CDR3 nucleotides: TGTGCCAGCAGTTACGTTGGGACTGGGCAGTACTTC.

This clonotype occurred a few times. The chain couples TRBV6-1 to TRBJ1-2; weak D call: TRBD1 (5 bases). The germline V gene encodes CDR1 MNHNS and CDR2 SASEGT. The CDR3 sequence is 14 residues long. Trimming stripped 8 bases from V and 7 bases from J, with 20 bases between. CDR3 sequence (DNA): TGTGCCAGCCCGAAGGAGGGGTCCCAGGGTGGCTACACCTTC. This encodes CASPKEGSQGGYTF.

This chain uses TRBV12-3 or TRBV12-4 with TRBJ2-1, with 9 bases identical to TRBD2. The CDR3 extends over 15 amino acids. V shed 3 bases, J shed 5 bases, and the junction held 5 bases outside the gene matches. The CDR3 reads CASSFASGGNNEQFF. CDR3 bases: TGTGCCAGCAGTTTTGCGAGCGGGGGGAACAATGAGCAGTTCTTC.

The rearrangement links TRBV14 to TRBJ1-5; possible D gene TRBD1, 6 bases. There are 15 residues in the CDR3. Germline V gives CDR1 SGHDN, CDR2 FVKESK. V lost 8 bases and J lost 0, with 14 bases in between. The CDR3 coding sequence is TGTGCCAGCCGGACAGTGCTAAATAGCAATCAGCCCCAGCATTTT. It codes for CASRTVLNSNQPQHF.

This clonotype has only a few counts. The J gene is TRBJ1-6, the V gene TRBV20-1, with D tentatively TRBD1 (5 bases). The length of the CDR3 is 15 residues. Looked up from germline, CDR1 is DFQATT and CDR2 is SNEGSKA (reference sequence). V was cut by 2 bases and J by 9 bases, with 17 bases left in between. As DNA, the CDR3 is TGCAGTGCTAGAAGCGGGGGGGGGAAAGGTTCACCCCTCCACTTT. The encoded protein is CSARSGGGKGSPLHF.

This clonotype was picked up a small number of times. The gene calls are TRBV5-5 and TRBJ2-7; 12 positions agree with TRBD2. V lost 4 bases to trimming and J lost 5 bases; unmatched junction nucleotides: 13. CDR3 length: 17 amino acids. From germline, CDR1 is SGHKS and CDR2 YYEKEE (reference sequence). The CDR3 sequence is CASSRQQTSGSPHEQYF. CDR3 bases: TGTGCCAGCAGCCGACAGCAGACTAGCGGGAGTCCCCACGAGCAGTACTTC.

There are a few counts of this clonotype. The gene calls are TRBV21-1 and TRBJ2-3; TRBD1 reflects the table's D call only, with no check against the DNA. TRBV21-1 is an annotated pseudogene. This CDR3 spans 16 amino acids. CDR3 amino acids: CASSKEGNGGADTQYF. Written as DNA, the CDR3 is TGTGCCAGCAGCAAAGAGGGAAACGGGGGCGCAGATACGCAGTATTTT.

This rearrangement joins TRBV2 to TRBJ2-7, with D unresolved. The CDR3 extends over 14 amino acids. Trimming left V 4 bases short and J 7 bases short, with 17 bases between. The germline V gene encodes CDR1 SNHLY and CDR2 FYNNEI. CDR3 DNA: TGTGCCAGCAGTGCCTACCTGGGGTTGGGAGAGCAGTACTTC. This sequence encodes CASSAYLGLGEQYF.

The chain uses TRBV18 and TRBJ2-7, with 8 bases matching TRBD1. After removal of 0 bases from V and 3 bases from J, the junction contained 4 bases not matched to a gene. The germline gives CDR1 KGHSH, CDR2 LQKENI. This CDR3 contains 15 residues. CDR3 region: CASSPPQDRVYEQYF. The CDR3 nucleotides are TGTGCCAGCTCACCACCGCAGGACAGGGTCTACGAGCAGTACTTC.